This is a list of T cell receptor beta chains from one sample in a study of Graves' ophthalmopathy and Graves' hyperthyroidism. Each CDR3 protein is one row after TCRdb ran MiXCR on the multiplex PCR reads. The sample has 300,000 to 350,000 distinct CDR3 sequences, roughly a sixth seen once. Sequenced input: peripheral blood. All receptors come from an adult man with Graves' ophthalmopathy. CDR3s include the opening cysteine and the closing phenylalanine or tryptophan. A D gene is named only where the DNA matches it firmly. Rows give clone size only sometimes, using once, few, many, or a class for an expanded clone.

V gene,J gene,D gene,clone size,CDR3 protein,CDR3 DNA
TRBV20-1,TRBJ2-4,.,many,CSARHQGSWGIQYF,TGCAGTGCTAGGCACCAGGGTTCGTGGGGCATTCAGTACTTC
TRBV4-1,TRBJ2-5,.,.,CASSPKQGSATQYF,TGCGCCAGCAGCCCAAAGCAGGGTTCAGCGACCCAGTACTTC
TRBV29-1,TRBJ1-2,.,many,CSVEVFNRPGGYGYTF,TGCAGCGTTGAAGTCTTTAACAGACCTGGAGGCTATGGCTACACCTTC
TRBV28,TRBJ2-5,.,once,CATHFVGRRETQYF,TGTGCCACCCACTTTGTAGGGCGCCGTGAGACCCAGTACTTC
TRBV7-8,TRBJ1-2,TRBD1,many,CASSLATGTGVVSTF,TGTGCCAGCAGCTTAGCAACCGGGACAGGGGTTGTTTCCACCTTC
TRBV18,TRBJ1-2,TRBD1,many,CASSPQLRDSYGYTF,TGTGCCAGCTCACCACAGTTAAGGGACAGCTATGGCTACACCTTC
TRBV19,TRBJ2-7,.,many,CASSPRLSYNYEQYF,TGTGCCAGTAGCCCCCGACTGTCCTATAACTACGAGCAGTACTTC
TRBV19,TRBJ1-1,TRBD1,many,CASSLLGQVWATEAFF,TGTGCCAGTAGTCTGTTGGGACAGGTTTGGGCCACTGAAGCTTTCTTT
TRBV6-2/TRBV6-3,TRBJ1-1,.,many,CASTPSPGRGSTEAFF,TGTGCCAGCACCCCATCCCCGGGTAGGGGCAGCACTGAAGCTTTCTTT
TRBV12-3/TRBV12-4,TRBJ1-1,.,.,CASRPLGGWRKTEAFF,TGTGCCAGCAGACCGCTGGGGGGGTGGCGAAAAACTGAAGCTTTCTTT
TRBV20-1,TRBJ2-7,TRBD2,many,CSARTSDYYEQYF,TGCAGTGCTCGGACTAGCGATTACTACGAGCAGTACTTC
TRBV25-1,TRBJ1-1,.,many,CASSETRTTEAFF,TGTGCCAGCAGTGAAACCCGGACGACCGAAGCTTTCTTT